The clone carrying this TCR beta chain was seen a handful of times. This sample stems from a study of beta chain features in type 1 diabetes. TCRB transcripts that were expressed got sequenced, as all of the isolated RNA had been reverse transcribed. TCRdb keeps only in-frame clones here, not all; method: immunoSEQ multiplex PCR. This table has 140,000 to 150,000 clones, 40% to 55% appearing once. The CDR3 totals 15 residues. Germline CDR1 is GTSNPN and CDR2 is SVGIG (reference sequence). V lost 0 bases to trimming and J lost 0 bases, with 12 bases between them. Sample: Tregs from blood. The source is a man aged 18-30 years in good health. The V call is TRBV30, the J call TRBJ2-7, with D unclear. The CDR3 DNA sequence: TGTGCCTGGAGTGTAGCCCCCCCGAGCTCCTACGAGCAGTACTTC. It is translated as CAWSVAPPSSYEQYF.